A selection of T cell receptor beta chains follows, all from one sample in a study of blood T cell repertoires in COVID-19. Produced via immunoSEQ multiplex PCR; TCRdb's table is partial and in-frame only. Among 210,000 or so clones listed, less than 90% were seen once. The material sequenced was PBMCs or T cells enriched from blood (not recorded which). These receptors were obtained from a woman between 45 and 60 years old in a cohort exposed to, infected with or recovered from COVID-19 (not recorded which). The CDR3 runs from the conserved cysteine through the conserved F or W. Fields, in order: J gene, V gene, D gene, CDR3 protein, CDR3 DNA. D genes are given only for firm matches.

TRBJ1-4,TRBV5-4,NA,CASSLGTNGANEKLFF,TGTGCCAGCAGCTTAGGAACCAACGGGGCTAATGAAAAACTGTTTTTT
TRBJ1-1,TRBV4-2,NA,CASSPKTTVLTEAFF,TGTGCCAGCAGCCCGAAAACCACGGTACTCACTGAAGCTTTCTTT
TRBJ2-5,TRBV9,TRBD1,CASSVDDRGRETQYF,TGTGCCAGCAGCGTAGACGACAGGGGGCGAGAGACCCAGTACTTC
TRBJ2-2,TRBV7-2,TRBD2,CASSIAGGNTGELFF,TGTGCCAGCAGCATAGCGGGGGGGAACACCGGGGAGCTGTTTTTT
TRBJ1-2,TRBV7-2,NA,CASSAGVNYGYTF,TGTGCCAGCAGCGCAGGGGTTAACTATGGCTACACCTTC
TRBJ1-3,TRBV12-5,TRBD1,CASGSPGTGSGNTIYF,TGTGCTAGTGGCTCTCCCGGGACAGGCTCTGGAAACACCATATATTTT
TRBJ1-1,TRBV27,TRBD1,CASSRQGRTEAFF,TGTGCCAGCAGTCGACAGGGACGAACTGAAGCTTTCTTT
TRBJ1-5,TRBV4-2,NA,CASSQDLSGVSNQPQHF,TGTGCCAGCAGCCAAGATTTGTCAGGGGTGAGCAATCAGCCCCAGCATTTT
TRBJ1-2,TRBV18,TRBD1,CASSPPWTGYGYTF,TGTGCCAGCTCACCGCCGTGGACAGGGTATGGCTACACCTTC
TRBJ2-1,TRBV24-1,NA,CATSDAARGAVGQFF,TGTGCCACCAGTGATGCCGCCCGGGGGGCGGTGGGGCAGTTCTTC